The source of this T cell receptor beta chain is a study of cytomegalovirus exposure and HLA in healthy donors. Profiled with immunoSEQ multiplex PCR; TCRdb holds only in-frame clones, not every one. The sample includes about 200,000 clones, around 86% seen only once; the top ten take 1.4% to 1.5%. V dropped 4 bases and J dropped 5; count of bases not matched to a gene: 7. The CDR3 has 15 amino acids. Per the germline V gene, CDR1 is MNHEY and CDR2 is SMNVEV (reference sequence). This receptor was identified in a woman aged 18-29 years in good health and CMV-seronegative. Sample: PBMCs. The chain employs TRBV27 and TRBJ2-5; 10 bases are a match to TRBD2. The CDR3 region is CASSSLAGEHETQYF. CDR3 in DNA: TGTGCCAGCAGTTCTCTAGCGGGAGAACACGAGACCCAGTACTTC.